Each of the 28 T cell receptor beta chains below was sequenced from the same sample in a study of cytomegalovirus exposure and HLA in healthy donors. In the PCR, 60 Vbeta and 13 Jbeta primers were used. Measured with immunoSEQ multiplex PCR; TCRdb has only the in-frame clones, and not every one. Counted here are roughly 150,000 clones, roughly 80% occurring once; the ten biggest clones make up less than 1.5%. The sample was PBMCs. Source of these receptors: a female donor in good health and CMV-seronegative.

The chain joins TRBV28 to TRBJ2-5, with D possibly TRBD2 on 5 matching bases. CDR1 and CDR2 (germline): MDHEN, SYDVKM. V was clipped by 3 bases and J by 2 bases, with 7 bases between them. The CDR3 totals 13 residues. CDR3 protein: CASSLGRQETQYF. CDR3 in DNA: TGTGCCAGCAGTTTGGGGAGACAAGAGACCCAGTACTTC. The full variable domain, completed using reference TRBV28 and TRBJ2-5, is DVKVTQSSRYLVKRTGEKVFLECVQDMDHENMFWYRQDPGLGLRLIYFSYDVKMKEKGDIPEGYSVSREKKERFSLILESASTNQTSMYLCASSLGRQETQYFGPGTRLLVL.

This chain uses TRBV6-1 with TRBJ2-5; 7 bases line up with TRBD2. CDR1 MNHNS and CDR2 SASEGT come from the germline V gene. CDR3 length: 14 residues. Losses at the gene ends were 6 bases for V and 2 bases for J; bases not matched to a gene: 6. The CDR3 here is CASRRGGTQETQYF. The CDR3 bases are TGTGCCAGCAGGCGGGGAGGGACTCAAGAGACCCAGTACTTC.

This chain joins TRBV28 and TRBJ1-2; D is undetermined. V lost 4 bases to trimming and J lost 2 bases, with 17 bases between them. Germline V gene lookup returns CDR1 MDHEN and CDR2 SYDVKM. The CDR3 is 16 amino acids. This chain's CDR3 is CASSSRIEHRNYGYTF. CDR3 coding DNA: TGTGCCAGCAGTTCCCGTATAGAGCACCGAAACTATGGCTACACCTTC.

In its sample, this clone was seen a few times. This rearrangement joins TRBV2 to TRBJ1-3, with TRBD1 as a possible D gene (6 bases). Germline-derived CDR1 and CDR2 are SNHLY and FYNNEI. This CDR3 comprises 14 residues. The V and J ends lost 6 bases and 2 bases respectively, with 11 bases between them. The CDR3 is CASRGDTAGNTIYF. DNA for the CDR3: TGTGCCAGCAGGGGGGACACGGCTGGAAACACCATATATTTT.

The J gene is TRBJ2-1, the V gene TRBV19; D unclear. V lost 3 bases to trimming and J lost 10 bases, with 7 bases between them. This CDR3 has 11 amino acids. Germline values: CDR1 LNHDA, CDR2 SQIVND (reference sequence). CDR3 bases: TGTGCCAGTAGTATCGGTCCGGAGCAGTTCTTC. Its translation: CASSIGPEQFF.

This chain links TRBV20-1 with TRBJ2-7; possible D gene TRBD1, 5 bases. With 2 bases removed from V and 12 bases from J, the gap between germline ends came to 11 bases. Looked up from germline, CDR1 is DFQATT and CDR2 is SNEGSKA (reference sequence). The CDR3 consists of 10 residues. CDR3 in amino acids: CSARIGHLYF. The CDR3 nucleotides are TGCAGTGCTAGAATCGGACACTTGTACTTC.

The V and J genes are TRBV29-1 and TRBJ2-7, with TRBD1 matching 9 bases. Trimming cost V 4 bases and J 6 bases; bases outside gene matches: 10. The CDR3 consists of 14 residues. Germline V lookup: CDR1 SQVTM, CDR2 ANQGSEA. The CDR3 sequence is CSVGLGQGGREQYF. CDR3 DNA sequence: TGCAGCGTTGGTTTGGGACAGGGTGGTCGCGAGCAGTACTTC.

The chain couples TRBV19 to TRBJ1-5; weak D call: TRBD1 (5 bases). This CDR3 is built from 14 residues. The ends were cut back, 6 bases at V and 1 base at J, with 10 bases in the middle. Germline V gene sequence: CDR1 LNHDA, CDR2 SQIVND (reference sequence). The CDR3 is CASRQGGSNQPQHF. The CDR3 bases are TGTGCCAGTAGGCAGGGAGGAAGCAATCAGCCCCAGCATTTT.

The V and J genes are TRBV7-6 and TRBJ2-7; 13 bases agree with TRBD2. Per the germline V gene, CDR1 is SGHVS and CDR2 is FNYEAQ. The junction had 3 bases not matched to a gene; V was cut back by 5 bases and J by 2 bases. The CDR3 has 15 amino acids. CDR3 DNA: TGTGCCAGCAGCGTAGGGACTAGCGGGACCTACGAGCAGTACTTC. It yields the protein CASSVGTSGTYEQYF. Complete variable domain (other parts from reference TRBV7-6 and TRBJ2-7): GAGVSQSPRYKVTKRGQDVALRCDPISGHVSLYWYRQALGQGPEFLTYFNYEAQQDKSGLPNDRFSAERPEGSISTLTIQRTEQRDSAMYRCASSVGTSGTYEQYFGPGTRLTVT.

The chain couples TRBV28 to TRBJ1-1, with D unclear. V was trimmed by 1 base and J by 3 bases, leaving 6 bases between them. The V gene's germline CDR1 is MDHEN and CDR2 SYDVKM. This CDR3 region has 13 residues. The CDR3 nucleotides are TGTGCCAGCAGTTTATCTATGGACACTGAAGCTTTCTTT. It codes for CASSLSMDTEAFF. Full variable domain (outside the CDR3, taken from reference TRBV28 and TRBJ1-1): DVKVTQSSRYLVKRTGEKVFLECVQDMDHENMFWYRQDPGLGLRLIYFSYDVKMKEKGDIPEGYSVSREKKERFSLILESASTNQTSMYLCASSLSMDTEAFFGQGTRLTVV.

The chain is built from TRBV29-1 and TRBJ1-5, with D hard to call. The germline V and J ends were trimmed by 4 bases and 5 bases, with 12 bases remaining between them. The CDR3 runs 13 residues. The germline V gene has CDR1 SQVTM and CDR2 ANQGSEA. The CDR3 DNA reads TGCAGCGTTGGGGAGGACGCCGATCAGCCCCAGCATTTT. It is translated as CSVGEDADQPQHF.

The rearrangement joins TRBV29-1 to TRBJ1-5; D gene ambiguous. CDR1 is SQVTM and CDR2 is ANQGSEA in the germline V gene. The V gene lost 5 bases and the J gene lost 3 bases, with 8 bases spanning the gap. The CDR3 length is 12 residues. This CDR3 reads CSVLSLNQPQHF. The CDR3 DNA sequence: TGCAGCGTTTTGTCCCTCAATCAGCCCCAGCATTTT.

Worth noting for this clone: At one boundary the junction diverges from the germline segment, which might be a read error. The J gene is TRBJ1-4, the V gene TRBV2, with D possibly matching TRBD1 (6 bases). The V gene's germline CDR1 is SNHLY and CDR2 FYNNEI. The CDR3 contains 14 residues. CDR3 protein: CASSPGQSRARVIF. The CDR3 nucleotides are TGTGCCAGCAGTCCTGGACAGAGTAGAGCGAGGGTGATTTTT.

V is TRBV7-3 and J is TRBJ1-1, with TRBD1 as a possible D gene (6 bases). The germline V and J ends were trimmed by 2 bases and 5 bases, with 18 bases remaining between them. Germline CDR1 reads SGHTA; CDR2 reads FQGTGA. The CDR3 runs to 16 residues. In DNA, the CDR3 is TGTGCCAGCAGCTTAGGGGCCAGGGGAGGGGGTACTGAAGCTTTCTTT. It codes for CASSLGARGGGTEAFF.

CDR3 residues: CASSEREPANTEAFF. As DNA, the CDR3 is TGTGCCAGCAGTGAGAGGGAACCTGCGAACACTGAAGCTTTCTTT. The chain links TRBV25-1 to TRBJ1-1; no clear D gene. The CDR3 extends over 15 amino acids. The germline CDR1 and CDR2 sequences are MGHDK and SYGVNS. Trimming shortened V by 3 bases and J by 1 base, and 12 bases separated the two germline ends. The variable domain in full, completed from reference TRBV25-1 and TRBJ1-1, reads EADIYQTPRYLVIGTGKKITLECSQTMGHDKMYWYQQDPGMELHLIHYSYGVNSTEKGDLSSESTVSRIRTEHFPLTLESARPSHTSQYLCASSEREPANTEAFFGQGTRLTVV.

This clone appeared a few times. The genes are TRBV5-6 and TRBJ1-1; possible D gene TRBD1, 5 bases. Germline loops: CDR1 SGHDT, CDR2 YYEEEE. V gave up 7 bases and J gave up 1 base, with 11 bases separating them. This CDR3 comprises 13 residues. The CDR3 DNA reads as TGTGCCAGCTCCTGGGGCCCGAACACTGAAGCTTTCTTT. This sequence encodes CASSWGPNTEAFF.

The chain is built from TRBV27 and TRBJ1-5; D uncertain. This CDR3 is 13 amino acids long. CDR1 is MNHEY and CDR2 is SMNVEV in the germline V gene (reference sequence). Trimming stripped 2 bases from V and 8 bases from J, with 10 bases between. The CDR3 here is CASSLAGEKPQHF. In DNA, the CDR3 is TGTGCCAGCAGTTTAGCGGGAGAGAAGCCCCAGCATTTT.

This chain uses TRBV27 with TRBJ1-5; TRBD1 aligns across 9 bases. The CDR3 covers 14 residues. Germline V lookup: CDR1 MNHEY, CDR2 SMNVEV (reference sequence). J lost 6 bases, V lost 6 bases, and 6 bases had no gene match. Here the CDR3 DNA reads TGTGCCAGCAGGCGAACAGGGGGCACTCAGCCCCAGCATTTT. Translating it yields CASRRTGGTQPQHF.

Comment on this clone: Sequence at one end of the junction differs from germline and may be a read error. The chain couples TRBV7-7 to TRBJ1-5, with 8 bases that match TRBD1. Germline CDR1 SSHAT, CDR2 FNYEAQ (reference sequence). The CDR3 extends over 15 amino acids. CDR3 in amino acids: CASSHDRGGDQPQHF. The CDR3 nucleotides read TGTGCTAGCAGTCACGACAGGGGCGGGGACCAGCCCCAGCATTTT.

The chain recombines TRBV29-1 with TRBJ2-1, with a weak D call TRBD2 (6 bases). CDR1 is SQVTM and CDR2 is ANQGSEA in the germline V gene. The CDR3 loop spans 11 amino acids. The CDR3 region is CRGEAYNEQFF. The CDR3 DNA reads as TGCAGAGGGGAGGCGTACAATGAGCAGTTCTTC.

The chain employs TRBV13 and TRBJ2-1; tentatively, D is TRBD1 (6 bases). CDR3 length: 16 residues. Germline CDR1 and CDR2: PRHDT and FYEKMQ (reference sequence). V lost 5 bases and J lost 8, with 22 bases in between. CDR3 sequence: CASSPYLRTVAYEQFF. In nucleotides, the CDR3 is TGTGCCAGCAGCCCTTACCTTCGGACAGTTGCGTATGAGCAGTTCTTC.

This clone showed up just a few times. V is TRBV6-4 and J is TRBJ2-2; TRBD1 aligns across 7 bases. V lost 0 bases, J lost 3 bases, and 4 bases stayed unmatched. The germline CDR1 and CDR2 sequences are MRHNA and SNTAGT. There are 16 residues in the CDR3. This chain's CDR3 is CASSDSGGRDTGELFF. In DNA form, the CDR3 reads TGTGCCAGCAGTGACTCAGGGGGCAGGGACACCGGGGAGCTGTTTTTT.

The chain is built from TRBV25-1 and TRBJ2-7; D remains ambiguous. V was pared by 4 bases and J by 7 bases, with 11 bases between. The CDR3 loop spans 12 amino acids. Germline lookup yields CDR1 MGHDK and CDR2 SYGVNS. The chain's CDR3 is CASSGPGAEQYF. CDR3 coding DNA: TGTGCCAGCAGTGGGCCTGGAGCTGAGCAGTACTTC.

This chain connects TRBV28 to TRBJ2-5, with TRBD2 identical over 9 bases. The CDR3 loop spans 17 amino acids. Per germline, CDR1 MDHEN and CDR2 SYDVKM. V gave up 1 base and J gave up 0 bases; unmatched junction bases: 6. CDR3 DNA: TGTGCCAGCAGTTTATTACCGAGCGGGAGGTACCAAGAGACCCAGTACTTC. Protein product: CASSLLPSGRYQETQYF.

This clone was picked up a small number of times. The J gene is TRBJ2-4, the V gene TRBV5-4; 7 positions match TRBD2. The CDR3 runs 17 residues. Germline V lookup: CDR1 SGHNT, CDR2 YYREEE (reference sequence). The V and J ends lost 2 bases and 1 base, in that order; junction bases with no gene match: 9. CDR3: CASSFGGEGEAKNIQYF. For the CDR3, the DNA is TGTGCCAGCAGCTTTGGAGGGGAGGGAGAGGCCAAAAACATTCAGTACTTC.

The V gene is TRBV6-1, the J gene TRBJ2-1; no firm D call. This CDR3 region has 12 residues. Trimming cost V 8 bases and J 2 bases, with 7 bases left between them. Germline CDR1 is MNHNS and CDR2 is SASEGT. The CDR3: CASGQTYNEQFF. The CDR3 DNA reads TGTGCCAGCGGGCAGACCTACAATGAGCAGTTCTTC.

This clone was detected only once. Here the CDR3 reads CASSLVSGRGTEAFF. DNA for the CDR3: TGTGCCAGCAGCTTAGTTTCGGGCAGGGGGACTGAAGCTTTCTTT. This sequence joins TRBV7-9 and TRBJ1-1, with 7 bases aligning to TRBD1. This CDR3 has 15 amino acids. CDR1 is SEHNR and CDR2 is FQNEAQ in the germline V gene (reference sequence). V trimming: 1 base; J trimming: 5 bases; junction bases outside the gene matches: 7.

This clone has only a few counts. The V gene is TRBV27, the J gene TRBJ1-2, with 8 positions matching TRBD1. J lost 10 bases, V lost 6 bases, and 13 bases had no gene match. CDR3 size: 14 residues. Germline-derived CDR1 and CDR2 are MNHEY and SMNVEV (reference sequence). As DNA, the CDR3 is TGTGCCAGCAGCTTTGGGGGGACAGGCGGGGCCTACACCTTC. This sequence encodes CASSFGGTGGAYTF.